This T cell receptor beta chain was captured by sequencing in a study of T cells in tuberculosis. Assay: immunoSEQ multiplex PCR; the TCRdb copy retains only in-frame clones and omits some. The sample consists of roughly 34,000 clones, 97% of them appearing once. CDR3 length: 14 amino acids. The germline V gene encodes CDR1 SGHNT and CDR2 YYREEE (reference sequence). The V end lost 0 bases, the J end lost 0 bases, and 5 bases lay between the germline ends. Material: PBMCs. The TCR was taken from a donor aged 10-29 years with latent tuberculosis or without tuberculosis infection. The V and J genes are TRBV5-4 and TRBJ2-3; D is unresolved. This CDR3 reads CASSLAPSTDTQYF. Written as DNA, the CDR3 is TGTGCCAGCAGCTTGGCTCCTAGCACAGATACGCAGTATTTT.